Below are 5 T cell receptor beta chains sequenced from a single sample in a study of shared clonotypes between healthy human individuals. Using immunoSEQ multiplex PCR, the repertoire was profiled, and TCRdb retains in-frame clones only, with some absent. The profile shows millions of clones, approximately 94% of them singletons. The specimen sequenced was naive CD4+ T cells sorted from blood. Indicated subset: CD45RA+ positively selected. These receptors were obtained from a man aged 18 to 29 in good health.

The V call is TRBV5-5, the J call TRBJ2-7; D ambiguous. Germline CDR1 is SGHKS and CDR2 is YYEKEE (reference sequence). The CDR3 consists of 14 residues. Trimming removed 4 bases from V and 2 bases from J, with 13 bases in between. The chain's CDR3 is CASSQSLHTYEQYF. DNA of the CDR3: TGTGCCAGCAGCCAATCCCTGCATACCTACGAGCAGTACTTC.

This clone showed up just a few times. This sample includes further DNA sequences coding for the same CDR3. The chain recombines TRBV30 with TRBJ1-5; no reliable D call. V shed 1 base and J shed 4 bases, with 11 bases lying between them. From germline, CDR1 is GTSNPN and CDR2 SVGIG (reference sequence). The CDR3 is 14 residues long. As DNA, the CDR3 is TGTGCCTGGAGTGGAGGCAGTGGGAATCAGCCCCAGCATTTT. Translation: CAWSGGSGNQPQHF.

Regarding this clone: Other DNA sequences in this specimen translate into the identical CDR3. V gene TRBV5-6 combines with J gene TRBJ2-5; D gene unclear. The DNA end is a closer match to TRBJ2-7, so the J assignment may be wrong. Germline V gives CDR1 SGHDT, CDR2 YYEEEE. This CDR3 has 13 amino acids. The DNA of the CDR3 is TGTGCCAGCAGCTTGGGTCAAAGCTACGAGCAGTACTTC. Residues: CASSLGQSYEQYF.

V and J are TRBV30 and TRBJ1-2; no definite D call. From germline, CDR1 is GTSNPN and CDR2 SVGIG (reference sequence). V was cut by 5 bases and J by 10 bases, with 14 bases left in between. The CDR3 length is 11 residues. The DNA of the CDR3 is TGTGCCTGGGGAGGGAATTGGGTCTACACCTTC. Its translation is CAWGGNWVYTF.

The chain has TRBV5-4 and TRBJ1-1; possibly TRBD1 for D (6 bases). The CDR3 covers 14 residues. The germline gives CDR1 SGHNT, CDR2 YYREEE (reference sequence). Trimming removed 4 bases at V and 7 bases at J, with 17 bases between. CDR3 sequence (DNA): TGTGCCAGCAGCCAGGGGTGGGGTGAGGATGAAGCTTTCTTT. It is translated as CASSQGWGEDEAFF.